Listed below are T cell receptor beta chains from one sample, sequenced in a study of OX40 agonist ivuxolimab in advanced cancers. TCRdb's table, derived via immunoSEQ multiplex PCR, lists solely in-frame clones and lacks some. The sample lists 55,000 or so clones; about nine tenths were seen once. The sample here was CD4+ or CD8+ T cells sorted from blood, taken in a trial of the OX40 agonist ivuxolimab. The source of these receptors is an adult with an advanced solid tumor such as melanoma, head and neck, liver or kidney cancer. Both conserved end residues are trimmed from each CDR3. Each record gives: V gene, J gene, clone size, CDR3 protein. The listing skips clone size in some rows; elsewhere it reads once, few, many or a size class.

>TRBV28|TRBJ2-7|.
ASSSEGFWASYEQY
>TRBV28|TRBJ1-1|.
ASSKLRGAYTEAF
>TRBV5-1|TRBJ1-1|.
ASSGTTGGWTEAF
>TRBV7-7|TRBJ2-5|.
ASSLGTLPQETQY
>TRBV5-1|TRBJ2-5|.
ASSLAGSVETQY
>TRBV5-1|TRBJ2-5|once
ASSLGSSGKETQY
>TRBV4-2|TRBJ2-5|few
ASSQVRERGETQY
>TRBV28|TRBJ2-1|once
ASASLLAAYNEQF
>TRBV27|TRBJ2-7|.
ASSLKGLSSYEQY
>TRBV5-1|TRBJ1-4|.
ASSLGPGQGSTNEKLF
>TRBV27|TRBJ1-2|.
ASSLSGGNGYT
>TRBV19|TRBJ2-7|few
ASSIRGQGALREQY
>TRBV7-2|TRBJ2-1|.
ASSFTGTRANEQF
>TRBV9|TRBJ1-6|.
ASGGGTAYNSPLH
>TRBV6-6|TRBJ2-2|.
ASKAGNTGELF
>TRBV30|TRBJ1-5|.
ACTIGGDQPQH
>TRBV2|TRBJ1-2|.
ASIWDQNYGYT
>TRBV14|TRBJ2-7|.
ASSPFSYEQY
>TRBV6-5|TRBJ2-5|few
ASSYLGFRQETQY
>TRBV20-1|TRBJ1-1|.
SAPGRAEAF
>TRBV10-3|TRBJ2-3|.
AISEYLGKSPDTQY
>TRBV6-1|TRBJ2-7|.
ASSIRTGEDEQY
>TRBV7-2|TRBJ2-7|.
ASSPGTSAAYEQY
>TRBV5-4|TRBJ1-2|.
ASSIPVLSGYGYT
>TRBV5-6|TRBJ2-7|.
ASSFHTTGEQY
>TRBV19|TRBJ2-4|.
ASSIDHRYRAKNIQY
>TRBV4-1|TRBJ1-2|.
ASSQDSREIGYGYT
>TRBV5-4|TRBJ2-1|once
ASSRSGTSGSNEQF
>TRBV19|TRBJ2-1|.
ASADGYYNEQF
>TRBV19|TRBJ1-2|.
ASTVVGTAAWYGYT
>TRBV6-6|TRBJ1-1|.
ASSEVGRGREAF
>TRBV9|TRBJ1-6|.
ASSVGGGTDSPLH
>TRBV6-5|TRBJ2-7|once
ASSYLGQGVYEQY
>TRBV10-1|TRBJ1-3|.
ASSAGTDRNTIY
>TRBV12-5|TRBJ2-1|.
ASGLDRSSYNEQF
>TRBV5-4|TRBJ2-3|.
ASSLARGMTDTQY
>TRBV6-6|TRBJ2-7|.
ASSYSGDYEQY
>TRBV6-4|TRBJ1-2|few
ASSDARAPGYT
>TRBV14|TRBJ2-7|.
ASSQDTVSGSFWHNEQY
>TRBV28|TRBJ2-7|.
ASSITGQGYEQY
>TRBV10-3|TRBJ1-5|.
AISEGGEDGQPQH
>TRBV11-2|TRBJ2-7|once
ASSRAGGSFDEQY
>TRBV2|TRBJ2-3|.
ASGTIPSTDTQY
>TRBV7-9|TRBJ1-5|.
ASSLDNQPQH
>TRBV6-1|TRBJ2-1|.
ASSVGEQF
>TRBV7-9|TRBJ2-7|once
ASSLRGTVDYEQY
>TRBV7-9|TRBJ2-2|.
ASSMVRETGELF
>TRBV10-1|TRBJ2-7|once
ASSGTQTGGFYEQY
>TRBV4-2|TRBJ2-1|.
ASSQGTSGRGPGNEQF
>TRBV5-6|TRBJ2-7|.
ASSLANRVGEQY
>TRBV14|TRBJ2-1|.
ASSWTSGMVEQF
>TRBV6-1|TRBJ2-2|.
ASSPYGTGIGELF
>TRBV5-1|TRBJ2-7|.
ASSVGGSSYEQY
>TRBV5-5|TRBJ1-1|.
ASSLEQLHTEAF
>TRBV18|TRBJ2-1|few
ASTADYSYNEQF
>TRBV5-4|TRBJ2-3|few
ASSYPADTQY
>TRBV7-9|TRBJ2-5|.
ASGPPVQETQY
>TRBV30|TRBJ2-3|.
AWSPTPGLAGSTDTQY
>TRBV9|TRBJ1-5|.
ASSVTGSNQPQH
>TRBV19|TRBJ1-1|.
ASSILPRDSLPFNTEAF